The next 2 T cell receptor beta chains were all read from a single sample in a study of monozygotic twins with cystic fibrosis. Sequencing was performed with immunoSEQ multiplex PCR; in TCRdb, only in-frame clones are kept and a portion is missing. The profile shows 30,000 to 35,000 clones, roughly 96% of them singletons. Sequencing used blood. These receptors were obtained from a girl aged 2 to 9 with cystic fibrosis.

The rearrangement joins TRBV19 to TRBJ2-1, with D hard to call. V was clipped by 5 bases and J by 6 bases, with 11 bases between them. This CDR3 is 13 amino acids long. Looked up from germline, CDR1 is LNHDA and CDR2 is SQIVND (reference sequence). CDR3 coding DNA: TGTGCCAGTAGTTATGGGTTTGGCAATGAGCAGTTCTTC. This gives the protein CASSYGFGNEQFF.

The rearrangement joins TRBV27 to TRBJ1-5; tentatively, D is TRBD1 (5 bases). CDR1 is MNHEY, CDR2 SMNVEV, per germline (reference sequence). The CDR3 totals 16 residues. Between the trimmed V and J ends, which lost 5 bases and 4 bases, there was a span of 18 bases. The CDR3: CASSPKSGIGNQPQHF. CDR3 in DNA: TGTGCCAGCAGTCCAAAATCAGGGATCGGGAATCAGCCCCAGCATTTT.